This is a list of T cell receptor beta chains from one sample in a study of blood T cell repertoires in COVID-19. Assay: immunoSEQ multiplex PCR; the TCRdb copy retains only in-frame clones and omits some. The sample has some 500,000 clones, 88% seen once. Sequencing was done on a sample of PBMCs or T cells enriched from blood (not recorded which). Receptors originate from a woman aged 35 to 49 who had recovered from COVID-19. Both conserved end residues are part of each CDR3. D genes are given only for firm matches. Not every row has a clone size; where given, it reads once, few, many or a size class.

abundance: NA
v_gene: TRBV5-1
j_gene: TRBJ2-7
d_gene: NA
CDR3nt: TGCGCCAGCAGCTTTACTGGCGGGACCTACGAGCAGTACTTC
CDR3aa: CASSFTGGTYEQYF

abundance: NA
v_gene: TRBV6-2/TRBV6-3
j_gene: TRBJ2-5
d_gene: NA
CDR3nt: TGTGCCAGCAGTAATCGACGGGACCAAGAGACCCAGTACTTC
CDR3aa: CASSNRRDQETQYF

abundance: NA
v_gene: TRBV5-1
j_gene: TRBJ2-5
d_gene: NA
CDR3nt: TGCGCCAGCAGCCCTAACCGGGGAATAGAGACCCAGTACTTC
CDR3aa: CASSPNRGIETQYF

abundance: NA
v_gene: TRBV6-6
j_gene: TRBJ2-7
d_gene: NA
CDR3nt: TGTGCCAGCAGTAGACTAGATCACGTCGAGCAGTACTTC
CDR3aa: CASSRLDHVEQYF

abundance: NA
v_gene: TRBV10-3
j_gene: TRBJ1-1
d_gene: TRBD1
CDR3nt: TGTGCCATCAGTGAATTTTCGGACAGGGTAACCGATATGAACACTGAAGCTTTCTTT
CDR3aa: CAISEFSDRVTDMNTEAFF

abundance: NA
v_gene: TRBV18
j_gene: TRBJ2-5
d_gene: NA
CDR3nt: TGTGCCAGCTCACCCGGACAGCCTGGAGAGACCCAGTACTTC
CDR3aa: CASSPGQPGETQYF

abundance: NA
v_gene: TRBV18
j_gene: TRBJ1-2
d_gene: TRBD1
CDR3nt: TGTGCCAGCTCACCACCCGTGACAGGGGTTCACGGCTACACCTTC
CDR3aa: CASSPPVTGVHGYTF

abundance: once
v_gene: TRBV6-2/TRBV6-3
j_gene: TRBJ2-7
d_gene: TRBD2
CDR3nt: TGTGCCAGCAGCCTCCGTCGCTGGGGCGGGGGGACCTACGAGCAGTACTTC
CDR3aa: CASSLRRWGGGTYEQYF

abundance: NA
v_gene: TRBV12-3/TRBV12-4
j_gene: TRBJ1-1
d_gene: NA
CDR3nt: TGTGCCAGCGGTCAGGTGAACACTGAAGCTTTCTTT
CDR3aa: CASGQVNTEAFF

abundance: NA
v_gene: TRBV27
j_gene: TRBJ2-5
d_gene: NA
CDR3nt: TGTGCCAGCAGTAAACAGGCCCCCACCCAAGAGACCCAGTACTTC
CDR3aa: CASSKQAPTQETQYF

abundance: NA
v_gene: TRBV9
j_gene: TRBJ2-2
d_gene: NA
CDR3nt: TGTGCCAGCAGCGTAGGGGGACAACACACCGGGGAGCTGTTTTTT
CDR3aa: CASSVGGQHTGELFF

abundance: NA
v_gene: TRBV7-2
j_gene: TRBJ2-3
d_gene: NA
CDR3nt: TGTGCCAGCAGCCCTGACAGTAGCACAGATACGCAGTATTTT
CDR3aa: CASSPDSSTDTQYF

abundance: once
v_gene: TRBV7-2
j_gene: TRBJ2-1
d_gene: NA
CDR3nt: TGTGCCAGCAGCTTAGCCCAGCTAGCATTCTACAATGAGCAGTTCTTC
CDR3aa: CASSLAQLAFYNEQFF

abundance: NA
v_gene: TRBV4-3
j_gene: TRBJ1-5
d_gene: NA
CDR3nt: TGCGCCAGCAGCCAAGAGCCGGCGCGGCAGCCCCAGCATTTT
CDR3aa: CASSQEPARQPQHF

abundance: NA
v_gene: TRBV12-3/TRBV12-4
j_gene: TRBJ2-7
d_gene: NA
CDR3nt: TGTGCCAGCACCCTGCGGGGAACCTACGAGCAGTACTTC
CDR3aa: CASTLRGTYEQYF

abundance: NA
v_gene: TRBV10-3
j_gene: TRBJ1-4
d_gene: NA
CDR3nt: TGTGCCATCAGTGAGTCGAGAACAACTAATGAAAAACTGTTTTTT
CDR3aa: CAISESRTTNEKLFF

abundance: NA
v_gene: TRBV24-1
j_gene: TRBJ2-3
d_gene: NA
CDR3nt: TGTGCCACCAGTGCGACCCCCCCGGGGACAGATACGCAGTATTTT
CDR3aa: CATSATPPGTDTQYF

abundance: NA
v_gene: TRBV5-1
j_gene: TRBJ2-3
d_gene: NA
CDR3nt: TGCGCCAGCAGCCCGGGGACAGATACGCAGTATTTT
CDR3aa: CASSPGTDTQYF

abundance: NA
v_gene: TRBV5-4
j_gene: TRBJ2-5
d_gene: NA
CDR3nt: TGTGCCAGCAGCTTGGGAGACGGCAGGGGAAGGGAGACCCAGTACTTC
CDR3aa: CASSLGDGRGRETQYF

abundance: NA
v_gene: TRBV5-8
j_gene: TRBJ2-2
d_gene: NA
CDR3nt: TGTGCCAGCAGCTCATTCCGCGGGGTTGGTACCGGGGAGCTGTTTTTT
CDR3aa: CASSSFRGVGTGELFF

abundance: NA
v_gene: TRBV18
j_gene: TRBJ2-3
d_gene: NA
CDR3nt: TGTGCCAGCTCACCAACGTCGGGTTCGATCACAGATACGCAGTATTTT
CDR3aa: CASSPTSGSITDTQYF

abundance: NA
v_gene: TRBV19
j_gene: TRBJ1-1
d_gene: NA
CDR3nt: TGTGCCAGTAGTATTTTAGAGCCTAGGCGAGCTTTCTTT
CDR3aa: CASSILEPRRAFF

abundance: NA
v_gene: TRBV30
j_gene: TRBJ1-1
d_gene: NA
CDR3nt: TGTGCCTGGAGTGTGGAGGGGAGCACTGAAGCTTTCTTT
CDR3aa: CAWSVEGSTEAFF

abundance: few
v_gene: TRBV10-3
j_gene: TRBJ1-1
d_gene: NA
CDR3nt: TGTGCCATCAGTGAGTCTATGAGGGCCACTGAAGCTTTCTTT
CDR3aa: CAISESMRATEAFF

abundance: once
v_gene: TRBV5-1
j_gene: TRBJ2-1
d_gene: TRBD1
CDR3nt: TGCGCCAGTACCAGGGGGACCTACAATGAGCAGTTCTTC
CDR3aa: CASTRGTYNEQFF

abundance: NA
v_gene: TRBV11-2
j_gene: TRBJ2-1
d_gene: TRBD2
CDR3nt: TGTGCCAGCAGCTTAGTGGGAATTCCTAGCGGGACCTACAATGAGCAGTTCTTC
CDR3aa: CASSLVGIPSGTYNEQFF

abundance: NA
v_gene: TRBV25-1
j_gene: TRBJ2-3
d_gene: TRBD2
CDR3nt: TGTGCCAGCAGTGTAGCGGGAGGGGCAGATACGCAGTATTTT
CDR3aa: CASSVAGGADTQYF

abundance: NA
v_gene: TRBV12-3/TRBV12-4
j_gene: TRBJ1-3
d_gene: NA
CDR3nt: TGTGCCAGCAGTATCAGGACTGGAAACACCATATATTTT
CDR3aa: CASSIRTGNTIYF

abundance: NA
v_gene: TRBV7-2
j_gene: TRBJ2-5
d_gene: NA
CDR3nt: TGTGCCAGCAGCCGGAAGGTAGCGGCGGCCCAAGAGACCCAGTACTTC
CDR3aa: CASSRKVAAAQETQYF

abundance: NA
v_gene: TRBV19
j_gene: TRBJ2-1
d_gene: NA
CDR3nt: TGTGCCAGTAGTATACCCCCGTACAATGAGCAGTTCTTC
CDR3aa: CASSIPPYNEQFF

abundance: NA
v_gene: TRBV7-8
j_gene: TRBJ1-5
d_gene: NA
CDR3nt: TGTGCCAGCAGCTTAGATGGCGCCCAGGGCAATCAGCCCCAGCATTTT
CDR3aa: CASSLDGAQGNQPQHF

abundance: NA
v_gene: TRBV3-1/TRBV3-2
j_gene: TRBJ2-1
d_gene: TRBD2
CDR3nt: TGTGCCAGCAGCCAGCGGGGGTCCTACAATGAGCAGTTCTTC
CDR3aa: CASSQRGSYNEQFF

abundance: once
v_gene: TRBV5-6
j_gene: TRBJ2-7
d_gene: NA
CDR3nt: TGTGCCAGCAGCTTCGATGGTCGGTCCTACGAGCAGTACTTC
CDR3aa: CASSFDGRSYEQYF

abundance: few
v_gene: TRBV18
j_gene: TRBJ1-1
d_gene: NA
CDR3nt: TGTGCCAGCTCCAACGGCTTGCAGGGATTTGGCACTGAAGCTTTCTTT
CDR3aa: CASSNGLQGFGTEAFF